This entry lists 27 T cell receptor beta chains sequenced from one sample in a study of blood T cell repertoires in COVID-19. Sequencing was performed with immunoSEQ multiplex PCR; in TCRdb, only in-frame clones are kept and a portion is missing. The sample has tens of thousands of clones, over 80% seen once. The sample taken for sequencing was peripheral blood. These receptors came from a man in his fifties with active or convalescent COVID-19.

This chain joins TRBV9 and TRBJ1-2; 7 bases agree with TRBD1. Germline assignment: CDR1 SGDLS and CDR2 YYNGEE. The V segment lost 4 bases and the J segment 6 bases; nucleotides outside the gene matches: 9. This CDR3 has 14 residues. CDR3 sequence reads: CASSRTGVEHGYTF. CDR3 in DNA: TGTGCCAGCAGCCGGACAGGTGTTGAACATGGCTACACCTTC.

The chain uses TRBV5-1 and TRBJ2-7; tentative D call: TRBD1 (6 bases). Per the germline V gene, CDR1 is SGHRS and CDR2 is YFSETQ. This CDR3 region has 14 residues. V was trimmed by 1 base and J by 6 bases, leaving 14 bases between them. DNA for the CDR3: TGCGCCAGCAGCTTGTCAACAGGGAGCTTCGAGCAGTACGTC. It codes for CASSLSTGSFEQYV.

The DNA of the CDR3 is TGTGCCAGCAGCCCAGGGACAGTGGAGGGAAACACCATATATTTT. This sequence encodes CASSPGTVEGNTIYF. The rearrangement links TRBV3-1 (or the pseudogene TRBV3-2) to TRBJ1-3; 7 bases align to TRBD1. CDR3 length: 15 residues. The trim removed 4 bases at V and 4 bases at J, leaving 7 bases unmatched. The germline CDR1 and CDR2 sequences are LGHDT and YNNKEL (reference sequence).

The J gene is TRBJ2-1, the V gene TRBV19, with 7 bases lining up with TRBD1. The germline CDR1 and CDR2 sequences are LNHDA and SQIVND (reference sequence). With 3 bases clipped from V and 7 bases from J, the junction kept 0 bases outside the gene matches. This CDR3 is built from 12 residues. The CDR3 spells CASSMTGNEQFF. CDR3 bases: TGTGCCAGTAGTATGACAGGGAATGAGCAGTTCTTC.

This chain links TRBV9 with TRBJ2-2; possibly TRBD1 for D (6 bases). Germline-derived CDR1 and CDR2 are SGDLS and YYNGEE. This CDR3 comprises 16 residues. V lost 4 bases to trimming and J lost 1 base, with 14 bases between them. CDR3 region: CASSQSTGRNTGELFF. The CDR3 nucleotides read TGTGCCAGCAGCCAAAGTACAGGGAGGAACACCGGGGAGCTGTTTTTT. Supplemented by reference TRBV9 and TRBJ2-2, the full variable domain reads DSGVTQTPKHLITATGQRVTLRCSPRSGDLSVYWYQQSLDQGLQFLIQYYNGEERAKGNILERFSAQQFPDLHSELNLSSLELGDSALYFCASSQSTGRNTGELFFGEGSRLTVL.

The chain has TRBV5-4 and TRBJ2-5; D perhaps matches TRBD2 (5 bases). This CDR3 spans 14 amino acids. Trimming pared 4 bases from V and 0 bases from J, leaving 10 bases between. Germline-derived CDR1 and CDR2 are SGHNT and YYREEE (reference sequence). The CDR3 loop reads CASSRTGNQETQYF. The CDR3 coding sequence is TGTGCCAGCAGCCGGACGGGAAACCAAGAGACCCAGTACTTC.

The CDR3 DNA reads TGTGCCAGCTCACTTAGGGGGACGGACACTGAAGCTTTCTTT. Translated, it gives CASSLRGTDTEAFF. The chain joins TRBV18 to TRBJ1-1; tentative D call: TRBD1 (6 bases). The CDR3 length is 14 residues. The germline V and J ends were trimmed by 4 bases and 3 bases, with 12 bases remaining between them. Germline CDR1 reads KGHSH; CDR2 reads LQKENI. The full variable domain, with the rest looked up from reference TRBV18 and TRBJ1-1, is NAGVMQNPRHLVRRRGQEARLRCSPMKGHSHVYWYRQLPEEGLKFMVYLQKENIIDESGMPKERFSAEFPKEGPSILRIQQVVRGDSAAYFCASSLRGTDTEAFFGQGTRLTVV.

This clone was found a few times. The J gene is TRBJ1-2, the V gene TRBV28; tentative D call: TRBD1 (5 bases). Germline V gene lookup returns CDR1 MDHEN and CDR2 SYDVKM. This CDR3 is built from 12 residues. V dropped 5 bases and J dropped 5 bases, with 9 bases sitting between them. The CDR3 nucleotides are TGTGCCAGCAGTCCAGGGTCGTATGGCTACACCTTC. Translating it yields CASSPGSYGYTF.

This chain joins TRBV6-5 and TRBJ2-1; D is perhaps TRBD1 (6 bases). The CDR3 contains 15 residues. Deletions cut 7 bases from V and 5 bases from J, with 18 bases between. Germline V gene data show CDR1 as MNHEY and CDR2 as SVGAGI. In DNA, the CDR3 is TGTGCCAGCACTAGGGGTCAGGGGTTCGACAATGAGCAGTTCTTC. Protein: CASTRGQGFDNEQFF.

The rearrangement uses TRBV6-1 and TRBJ2-1, with 8 bases matching TRBD2. V was pared by 4 bases and J by 7 bases, with 6 bases of the junction left unmatched. CDR3 length: 14 residues. Germline V lookup: CDR1 MNHNS, CDR2 SASEGT. The CDR3 reads CASSGAGAKNEQFF. CDR3 nucleotides: TGTGCCAGCAGTGGAGCGGGAGCGAAGAATGAGCAGTTCTTC.

The chain carries TRBV2 and TRBJ2-1, with D possibly matching TRBD1 (6 bases). The CDR3 length is 17 residues. V gave up 6 bases and J gave up 9 bases, with 27 bases separating them. CDR1 is SNHLY and CDR2 is FYNNEI in the germline V gene. CDR3 protein: CASSPLRTGWLLSEQFF. The CDR3 bases are TGTGCCAGCAGCCCTCTACGTACAGGGTGGCTTCTCAGTGAGCAGTTCTTC. The entire variable domain, with the rest obtained from reference TRBV2 and TRBJ2-1, is as follows: EPEVTQTPSHQVTQMGQEVILRCVPISNHLYFYWYRQILGQKVEFLVSFYNNEISEKSEIFDDQFSVERPDGSNFTLKIRSTKLEDSAMYFCASSPLRTGWLLSEQFFGPGTRLTVL.

This clone came up once. The chain couples TRBV2 to TRBJ2-1, with a possible D match to TRBD2 (5 bases). In germline, CDR1 is SNHLY, CDR2 FYNNEI. The ends were cut back, 7 bases at V and 7 bases at J, with 14 bases in the middle. The CDR3 covers 13 residues. The CDR3: CASTPREGNEQFF. CDR3 DNA sequence: TGTGCCAGCACTCCTAGAGAGGGAAATGAGCAGTTCTTC. Variable domain in full (rest from reference TRBV2 and TRBJ2-1): EPEVTQTPSHQVTQMGQEVILRCVPISNHLYFYWYRQILGQKVEFLVSFYNNEISEKSEIFDDQFSVERPDGSNFTLKIRSTKLEDSAMYFCASTPREGNEQFFGPGTRLTVL.

In this sample, this clone turned up once. V and J are TRBV7-2 and TRBJ1-1; the match to TRBD1 covers 7 bases. Germline V gene data show CDR1 as SGHTA and CDR2 as FQGNSA. Trimming took 6 bases from V and 6 from J; bases not matched to a gene: 16. This CDR3 comprises 16 residues. The CDR3 sequence is CASSPSVGGAGAEAFF. The CDR3 DNA sequence: TGTGCCAGCAGTCCAAGCGTAGGGGGCGCGGGCGCTGAAGCTTTCTTT.

The chain recombines TRBV6-2 or TRBV6-3 with TRBJ1-6; D uncertain. The V end was cut by 5 bases, the J end by 14 bases, with 13 bases between. CDR1 and CDR2 from the germline V gene are MNHEY and SVGEGT. The CDR3 extends over 12 amino acids. CDR3 sequence: CASSRHRSTLHF. DNA for the CDR3: TGTGCCAGCAGTCGACACCGATCCACCCTCCACTTT.

This clone was observed once. V is TRBV19 and J is TRBJ1-5, with TRBD1 as a possible D gene (6 bases). V lost 7 bases and J lost 3, with 16 bases in between. Germline values: CDR1 LNHDA, CDR2 SQIVND (reference sequence). This CDR3 spans 15 amino acids. The CDR3 coding sequence is TGTGCCAGTAACACACAGGGTTTAGACAATCAGCCCCAGCATTTT. This codes for CASNTQGLDNQPQHF.

The chain is built from TRBV10-3 and TRBJ1-4; TRBD1 agrees at 10 bases. Germline CDR1 and CDR2: ENHRY and SYGVKD. V was clipped by 5 bases and J by 8 bases; unmatched bases: 5. The CDR3 consists of 14 residues. The CDR3 here is CAISPGTGVEKLFF. DNA of the CDR3: TGTGCCATCAGTCCCGGGACAGGGGTCGAAAAACTGTTTTTT.

CDR3 amino acids: CASSLTGSENTIYF. CDR3 DNA sequence: TGTGCCAGCAGCTTAACAGGGTCGGAAAACACCATATATTTT. The rearrangement joins TRBV7-9 to TRBJ1-3; D perhaps matches TRBD1 (6 bases). Trimming removed 2 bases at V and 6 bases at J, with 11 bases between. This CDR3 comprises 14 residues. Germline-derived CDR1 and CDR2 are SEHNR and FQNEAQ (reference sequence). Drawing the rest from reference TRBV7-9 and TRBJ1-3, the complete variable domain is DTGVSQNPRHKITKRGQNVTFRCDPISEHNRLYWYRQTLGQGPEFLTYFQNEAQLEKSRLLSDRFSAERPKGSFSTLEIQRTEQGDSAMYLCASSLTGSENTIYFGEGSWLTVV.

V gene TRBV19 combines with J gene TRBJ1-5, with D possibly being TRBD1 (6 bases). Trimming shortened V by 2 bases and J by 4 bases, and 9 bases separated the two germline ends. Looked up from germline, CDR1 is LNHDA and CDR2 is SQIVND (reference sequence). This CDR3 is 14 amino acids long. The CDR3 loop reads CASSILTGNQPQHF. The CDR3 bases are TGTGCCAGTAGTATACTTACAGGGAATCAGCCCCAGCATTTT.

This sequence joins TRBV30 and TRBJ1-1; no clear D gene. Germline V gives CDR1 GTSNPN, CDR2 SVGIG (reference sequence). The ends were cut back, 3 bases at V and 4 bases at J, with 12 bases in the middle. CDR3 length: 13 residues. The CDR3, as DNA: TGTGCCTGGAGCCCCTTATACGGCACTGAAGCTTTCTTT. It yields the protein CAWSPLYGTEAFF.

This rearrangement joins TRBV29-1 to TRBJ2-5, with TRBD1 matching 7 bases. The V gene's germline CDR1 is SQVTM and CDR2 ANQGSEA. CDR3 length: 12 residues. With V trimmed by 7 bases and J by 5 bases, 7 bases remained unmatched. This chain's CDR3 is CSARQGRETQYF. The CDR3 DNA is TGCAGCGCCCGACAGGGTCGGGAGACCCAGTACTTC.

This chain joins TRBV4-1 and TRBJ2-1; D is ambiguous. This CDR3 is built from 12 residues. Trimming cost V 0 bases and J 7 bases, with 4 bases left between them. Germline V lookup: CDR1 MGHRA, CDR2 YSYEKL. The CDR3 nucleotides read TGCGCCAGCAGCCAAGATCGTAATGAGCAGTTCTTC. It encodes CASSQDRNEQFF.

The rearrangement joins TRBV19 to TRBJ1-5; 10 nucleotides line up with TRBD1. V lost 5 bases to trimming and J lost 3 bases; unmatched junction nucleotides: 7. There are 16 residues in the CDR3. Germline V gives CDR1 LNHDA, CDR2 SQIVND (reference sequence). The CDR3 nucleotides read TGTGCCAGTAGTCTACTGGGACAGGGGTCCAATCAGCCCCAGCATTTT. Residues: CASSLLGQGSNQPQHF.

The rearrangement uses TRBV28 and TRBJ1-2; no reliable D call. From germline, CDR1 is MDHEN and CDR2 SYDVKM. CDR3 length: 14 amino acids. V was shortened by 2 bases and J by 2 bases, with 9 bases between the two germline ends. In nucleotides, the CDR3 is TGTGCCAGCAGTTTAAACACCCCCAACTATGGCTACACCTTC. Translated: CASSLNTPNYGYTF.

The chain has TRBV19 and TRBJ1-4; 7 bases are shared with TRBD1. Germline V gene data show CDR1 as LNHDA and CDR2 as SQIVND (reference sequence). The CDR3 contains 15 residues. V shed 3 bases, J shed 7 bases, and the junction held 8 bases outside the gene matches. CDR3 nucleotides: TGTGCCAGTAGTATTAAAGGCAGGGGGATTGAAAAACTGTTTTTT. This translates into CASSIKGRGIEKLFF.

CDR3 nucleotide sequence: TGTGCCAGCTCACCTCGGACAACCTCGGACGAGCAGTACTTC. It codes for CASSPRTTSDEQYF. This chain joins TRBV18 and TRBJ2-7; maybe TRBD1 (5 bases). Germline assignment: CDR1 KGHSH and CDR2 LQKENI. V was cut by 3 bases and J by 5 bases, with 14 bases left in between. The CDR3 is made up of 14 amino acids.

The rearrangement links TRBV2 to TRBJ1-2; 12 nucleotides agree with TRBD1. This CDR3 spans 14 amino acids. Germline CDR1 reads SNHLY; CDR2 reads FYNNEI. V was clipped by 7 bases and J by 7 bases; unmatched bases: 7. The DNA of the CDR3 is TGTGCCAGCACGGGACAGGGGGCTCCGGCTGGCTACACCTTC. Translation gives CASTGQGAPAGYTF.

This chain joins TRBV7-9 and TRBJ2-4; 7 positions agree with TRBD1. J lost 7 bases, V lost 0 bases, and 0 bases had no gene match. Germline loops: CDR1 SEHNR, CDR2 FQNEAQ (reference sequence). The CDR3 is 13 amino acids. CDR3 sequence reads: CASSLARGNIQYF. The DNA of the CDR3 is TGTGCCAGCAGCTTAGCCAGGGGGAACATTCAGTACTTC.